A selection of T cell receptor beta chains follows, all from one sample in a study of T cell responses to AZD1222 COVID-19 vaccine. The data were produced by immunoSEQ multiplex PCR, yet TCRdb's version contains in-frame clones alone and is incomplete. The profile shows about 150,000 clones, around 88% of them singletons. Sequences were derived from peripheral blood, sampled on day 0 of MenACWY control vaccination. These receptors all come from an adult in good health. CDR3s include the opening cysteine and the closing phenylalanine or tryptophan. D genes are given only for firm matches. Rows may omit the clone size; those that give it use once, few, many or a size class.

DNA	CDR3	J	size	D	V
TGCGCCAGCAGCTTGGAGACAACCTCTGGAAACACCATATATTTT	CASSLETTSGNTIYF	TRBJ1-3	-	-	TRBV5-1
TGTGCCATCAATGAGCACGGACTCTCTGGAAACACCATATATTTT	CAINEHGLSGNTIYF	TRBJ1-3	-	-	TRBV10-3
TGTGCCAGCAGCTTAAGAGCCGGGACAACTAGCACAGATACGCAGTATTTT	CASSLRAGTTSTDTQYF	TRBJ2-3	-	-	TRBV7-6
TGTGCCAGCACCCACAGGGGGCCTGAGTCACCCCTCCACTTT	CASTHRGPESPLHF	TRBJ1-6	-	TRBD1	TRBV6-5
TGTGCCAGCAGCTTAGACTACGAGCAGTACTTC	CASSLDYEQYF	TRBJ2-7	-	-	TRBV11-3
TGTGCCAGCAGTGAAGTGGGGGGCGGACTAGCGGGACTTGATACGCAGTATTTT	CASSEVGGGLAGLDTQYF	TRBJ2-3	-	TRBD2	TRBV6-1
TGCGCCAGCAGCCCAGAAGGCGGGAGGCTCTACGAGCAGTACTTC	CASSPEGGRLYEQYF	TRBJ2-7	-	TRBD2	TRBV4-1
TGTGCCAGCAGTTACCGCAGAGACACTGAAGCTTTCTTT	CASSYRRDTEAFF	TRBJ1-1	-	-	TRBV6-5
TGTGCCAGCAGTGCAGGGGATCGCTATGGCTACACCTTC	CASSAGDRYGYTF	TRBJ1-2	-	-	TRBV2
TGTGCCAGCGGGTACCCGGGACTTGACTCCTACAATGAGCAGTTCTTC	CASGYPGLDSYNEQFF	TRBJ2-1	-	-	TRBV6-4
TGCGCCAGCAGCCTTAAAGTGGATACGCAGTATTTT	CASSLKVDTQYF	TRBJ2-3	few	-	TRBV5-1
TGTGCCACCAGTGAAAGCGCCGCTCAAGAGACCCAGTACTTC	CATSESAAQETQYF	TRBJ2-5	-	-	TRBV24-1
TGTGCCATCAATGGGCAGAACACCGGGGAGCTGTTTTTT	CAINGQNTGELFF	TRBJ2-2	-	-	TRBV10-3